The rows below give T cell receptor beta chains drawn from one sample of a study of T cell repertoires in cytomegalovirus infection. MiXCR, applied by TCRdb to the reads, yields one record per CDR3 protein. The table lists 250,000 or so distinct CDR3 sequences, over 15% of them singletons, with around 47% in the top ten. The specimen sequenced was CD8+ T cells from PBMCs. These receptors came from a human donor in good health (CMV status not recorded). Some clones in this sample may be carry-over from other donors' samples. Both conserved end residues are part of each CDR3. D genes are given only for firm matches. The listing skips clone size in some rows; elsewhere it reads once, few, many or a size class.

clone size,V gene,CDR3 length,J gene,D gene,CDR3 protein,CDR3 DNA
many,TRBV7-3,13,TRBJ2-1,.,CASRADSYNEQFF,TGTGCCAGCAGAGCGGACTCCTACAATGAGCAGTTCTTC
.,TRBV7-9,15,TRBJ1-1,TRBD1,CASSPGQGVRTEAFF,TGTGCCAGCAGCCCAGGACAGGGGGTAAGAACTGAAGCTTTCTTT
.,TRBV27,14,TRBJ2-5,.,CASSLGWGGETQYF,TGTGCCAGCAGTCTCGGATGGGGTGGGGAGACCCAGTACTTC
few,TRBV2,16,TRBJ2-1,TRBD1,CASSPSVTGVDNEQFF,TGTGCCAGCAGTCCGTCTGTGACAGGGGTAGACAATGAGCAGTTCTTC
few,TRBV4-1,17,TRBJ2-1,TRBD1,CASSQEKGTGPYNEQFF,TGCGCCAGCAGCCAAGAAAAAGGGACAGGACCCTACAATGAGCAGTTCTTC
few,TRBV7-6,17,TRBJ2-2,.,CASSFGGGSLGTGELFF,TGTGCCAGCAGCTTCGGTGGGGGATCGCTCGGAACCGGGGAGCTGTTTTTT
few,TRBV19,17,TRBJ2-5,.,CASSMNPNSDKKETQYF,TGTGCCAGTAGTATGAACCCAAACAGCGACAAGAAAGAGACCCAGTACTTC
.,TRBV5-1,14,TRBJ1-1,.,CASSLVERNTEAFF,TGCGCCAGCAGCTTGGTAGAGAGGAACACTGAAGCTTTCTTT
many,TRBV7-6,14,TRBJ2-7,.,CASSLAGDQYEQYF,TGTGCCAGCAGCTTAGCAGGTGATCAATACGAGCAGTACTTC
few,TRBV20-1,15,TRBJ2-5,.,CSARVASASQETQYF,TGCAGTGCTAGAGTGGCTAGCGCGAGCCAAGAGACCCAGTACTTC
many,TRBV7-2,16,TRBJ2-4,TRBD1,CASSPRTGGTAGPQYF,TGTGCCAGCAGCCCGCGGACAGGGGGCACCGCCGGACCTCAGTACTTC
many,TRBV12-3/TRBV12-4,14,TRBJ2-7,.,CASSPQGSSYEQYF,TGTGCCAGCAGTCCCCAGGGGAGCTCCTACGAGCAGTACTTC
.,TRBV9,14,TRBJ2-5,.,CASSVGGTKETQYF,TGTGCCAGCAGCGTAGGGGGGACGAAGGAGACCCAGTACTTC
many,TRBV7-2,15,TRBJ2-5,.,CASSVTDMAMRTQYF,TGTGCCAGCAGCGTGACAGATATGGCTATGAGGACCCAGTACTTC
many,TRBV7-6,16,TRBJ2-5,TRBD2,CASSSPWSGGEETQYF,TGTGCCAGCAGCTCCCCATGGAGCGGGGGGGAAGAGACCCAGTACTTC
many,TRBV7-9,12,TRBJ1-1,.,CASTPLGTEAFF,TGTGCCAGCACCCCACTGGGCACTGAAGCTTTCTTT
many,TRBV7-2,17,TRBJ2-1,TRBD2,CASIFLAGGSSYNEQFF,TGTGCCAGCATTTTCCTAGCGGGGGGGAGCTCCTACAATGAGCAGTTCTTC
many,TRBV7-6,14,TRBJ2-7,TRBD1,CASSSTGGLGEQYF,TGTGCCAGCAGCTCTACAGGGGGCCTGGGGGAGCAGTACTTC
many,TRBV10-3,13,TRBJ1-2,.,CAIKAGSDYGYTF,TGTGCCATCAAAGCAGGGTCTGACTATGGCTACACCTTC
many,TRBV7-2,17,TRBJ1-1,TRBD1,CASSLGEGTGLNTEAFF,TGTGCCAGCAGCTTAGGTGAAGGGACAGGTTTGAACACTGAAGCTTTCTTT
few,TRBV12-3/TRBV12-4,12,TRBJ2-7,TRBD1,CATGTGIYEQYF,TGTGCAACCGGGACAGGGATATACGAGCAGTACTTC
few,TRBV28,16,TRBJ2-7,.,CASSFRTYRPTYEQYF,TGTGCCAGCAGTTTCCGGACCTACCGCCCAACCTACGAGCAGTACTTC
many,TRBV11-2,12,TRBJ2-7,.,CASTLAGREQYF,TGTGCCAGCACCCTCGCCGGGCGCGAGCAGTACTTC
few,TRBV7-9,13,TRBJ2-7,.,CASSSGGLDEQYF,TGTGCCAGCAGTTCTGGGGGGCTGGATGAGCAGTACTTC
.,TRBV28,15,TRBJ1-1,.,CASSFSGEGGVEAFF,TGTGCCAGCAGTTTCTCGGGGGAAGGCGGTGTCGAAGCTTTCTTT
many,TRBV11-2,14,TRBJ2-7,.,CASSTNFGDYEQYF,TGTGCCAGCAGTACTAACTTCGGCGACTACGAGCAGTACTTC
many,TRBV10-3,14,TRBJ2-7,TRBD1,CAIRGTGAFHEQYF,TGTGCCATCAGGGGGACAGGGGCCTTCCACGAGCAGTACTTC
few,TRBV5-1,16,TRBJ2-1,TRBD2,CASRPPGGAAWNEQFF,TGCGCCAGCAGGCCCCCCGGGGGGGCTGCTTGGAATGAGCAGTTCTTC
many,TRBV10-3,15,TRBJ1-1,TRBD1,CAISGPKGANTEAFF,TGTGCCATCAGTGGACCCAAGGGGGCGAACACTGAAGCTTTCTTT
few,TRBV27,14,TRBJ1-1,.,CASGRDFGDTEAFF,TGTGCCAGCGGACGGGACTTTGGGGACACTGAAGCTTTCTTT
many,TRBV7-2,15,TRBJ2-4,.,CASSRTTGIANIQYF,TGTGCCAGCAGCCGAACAACAGGGATTGCCAACATTCAGTACTTC
few,TRBV9,16,TRBJ1-1,.,CASSVEDIFLNTEAFF,TGTGCCAGCAGCGTAGAGGATATTTTTTTGAACACTGAAGCTTTCTTT
.,TRBV11-1,15,TRBJ2-7,.,CASSFGSRSSYEQYF,TGTGCCAGCAGCTTTGGGTCGAGAAGCTCCTACGAGCAGTACTTC
many,TRBV27,16,TRBJ1-5,TRBD1,CASSFQGAYSNQPQHF,TGTGCCAGCAGTTTCCAGGGGGCCTATAGCAATCAGCCCCAGCATTTT
.,TRBV10-3,16,TRBJ2-1,TRBD2,CAISENDGTRLNEQFF,TGTGCCATCAGTGAAAACGATGGGACTAGGCTCAATGAGCAGTTCTTC
few,TRBV5-1,16,TRBJ1-2,.,CASSLEDPSQNYGYTF,TGCGCCAGCAGCTTGGAAGACCCGTCCCAGAACTATGGCTACACCTTC
.,TRBV24-1,14,TRBJ1-5,.,CATSDLGETQPQHF,TGTGCCACCAGTGATTTAGGGGAAACTCAGCCCCAGCATTTT
many,TRBV29-1,12,TRBJ1-1,.,CSGAPQGTEAFF,TGCAGCGGAGCCCCCCAGGGAACTGAAGCTTTCTTT
.,TRBV27,13,TRBJ1-5,.,CASSLGTAWPQHF,TGTGCCAGCAGTTTAGGGACCGCATGGCCCCAGCATTTT
many,TRBV7-6,17,TRBJ2-1,.,CASSSNSGDSSYNEQFF,TGTGCCAGCAGCTCCAATAGCGGAGACTCTTCCTACAATGAGCAGTTCTTC
.,TRBV11-2,16,TRBJ1-1,.,CASSLWQREGNTEAFF,TGTGCCAGCAGCTTATGGCAGCGGGAAGGGAACACTGAAGCTTTCTTT
many,TRBV10-3,15,TRBJ2-7,TRBD1,CAISERGQSSYEQYF,TGTGCCATCAGTGAACGGGGACAGAGCTCCTACGAGCAGTACTTC
.,TRBV7-8,14,TRBJ1-1,.,CASSAHGRGEKAFF,TGTGCCAGCAGCGCCCACGGGAGGGGAGAGAAAGCTTTCTTT
.,TRBV7-6,16,TRBJ2-3,.,CASSLRPRISTDTQYF,TGTGCCAGCAGCTTACGACCGCGAATTAGCACAGATACGCAGTATTTT
.,TRBV7-6,11,TRBJ1-2,.,CASSRQAVGSF,TGTGCTAGCAGCCGACAGGCCGTCGGGTCCTTC
many,TRBV7-9,15,TRBJ2-2,.,CASSRETANTGELFF,TGTGCCAGCAGCCGCGAGACAGCGAACACCGGGGAGCTGTTTTTT
many,TRBV7-2,13,TRBJ1-5,.,CASSPRGDQPQHF,TGTGCCAGCAGCCCTCGGGGGGATCAGCCCCAGCATTTT